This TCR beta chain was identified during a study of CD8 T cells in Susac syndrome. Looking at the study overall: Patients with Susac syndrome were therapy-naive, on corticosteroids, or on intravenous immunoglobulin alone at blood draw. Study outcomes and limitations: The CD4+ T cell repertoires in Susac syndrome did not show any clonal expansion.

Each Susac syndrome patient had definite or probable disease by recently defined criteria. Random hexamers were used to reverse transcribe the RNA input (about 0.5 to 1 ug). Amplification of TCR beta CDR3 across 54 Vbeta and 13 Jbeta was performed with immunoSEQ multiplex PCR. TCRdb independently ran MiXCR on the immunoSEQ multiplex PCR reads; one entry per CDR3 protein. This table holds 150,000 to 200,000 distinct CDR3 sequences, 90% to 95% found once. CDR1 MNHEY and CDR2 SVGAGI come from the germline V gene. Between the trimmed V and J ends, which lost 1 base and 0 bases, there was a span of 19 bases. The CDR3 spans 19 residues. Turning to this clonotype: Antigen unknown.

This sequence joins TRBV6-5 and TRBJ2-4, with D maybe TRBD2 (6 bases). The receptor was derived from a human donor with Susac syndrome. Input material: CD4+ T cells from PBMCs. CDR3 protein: CASSYYLPFGGLAKNIQYF. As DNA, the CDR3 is TGTGCCAGCAGTTACTATCTTCCCTTCGGGGGACTAGCCAAAAACATTCAGTACTTC.